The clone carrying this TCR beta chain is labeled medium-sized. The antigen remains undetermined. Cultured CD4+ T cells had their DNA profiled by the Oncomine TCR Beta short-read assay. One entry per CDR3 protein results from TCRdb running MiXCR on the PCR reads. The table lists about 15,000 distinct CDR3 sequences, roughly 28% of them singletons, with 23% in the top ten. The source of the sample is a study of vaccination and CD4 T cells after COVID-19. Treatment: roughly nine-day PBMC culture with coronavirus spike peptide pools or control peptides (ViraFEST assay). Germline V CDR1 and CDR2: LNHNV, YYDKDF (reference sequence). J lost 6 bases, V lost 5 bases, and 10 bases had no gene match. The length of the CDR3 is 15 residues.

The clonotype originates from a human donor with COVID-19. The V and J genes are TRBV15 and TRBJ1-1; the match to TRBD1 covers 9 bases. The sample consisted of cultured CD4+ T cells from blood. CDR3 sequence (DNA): TGTGCCACCAGCTGGGGGGCGGGACAGGGAGCTGAAGCTTTCTTT. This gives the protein CATSWGAGQGAEAFF.